Sequencing of this TCR beta chain was carried out in a study of tumour-infiltrating T cells in Burkitt lymphoma. The overall study: All epidemiological Burkitt lymphoma subtypes were represented in the cohort.

This clone was detected only a few times. Here immunoSEQ multiplex PCR was the method, and the copy in TCRdb shows in-frame clones only, minus some. The sample includes over a thousand clones, 35% of them seen just once. The CDR3 is 17 amino acids. Deletions cut 0 bases from V and 0 bases from J, with 11 bases between. Germline V gene lookup returns CDR1 MGHRA and CDR2 YSYEKL. The material sequenced was tumor tissue. J is TRBJ1-4 and V is TRBV4-1; tentatively, D is TRBD1 (5 bases). The clonotype comes from a human donor with Burkitt lymphoma. The CDR3 loop reads CASSQDVRQPTNEKLFF. The CDR3 nucleotides are TGCGCCAGCAGCCAAGATGTAAGACAGCCAACTAATGAAAAACTGTTTTTT.